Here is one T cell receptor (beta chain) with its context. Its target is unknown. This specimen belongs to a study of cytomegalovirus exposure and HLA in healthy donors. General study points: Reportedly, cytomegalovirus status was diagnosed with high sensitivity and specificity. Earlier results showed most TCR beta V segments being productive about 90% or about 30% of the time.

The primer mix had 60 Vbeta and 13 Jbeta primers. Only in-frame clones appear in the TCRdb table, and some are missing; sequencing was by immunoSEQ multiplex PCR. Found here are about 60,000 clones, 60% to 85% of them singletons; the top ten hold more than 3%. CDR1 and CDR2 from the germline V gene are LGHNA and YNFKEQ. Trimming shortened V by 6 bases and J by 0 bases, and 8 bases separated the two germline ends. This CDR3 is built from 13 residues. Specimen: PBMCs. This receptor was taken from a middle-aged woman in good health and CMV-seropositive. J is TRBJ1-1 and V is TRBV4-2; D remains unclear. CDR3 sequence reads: CASRGAMNTEAFF. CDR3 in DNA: TGTGCCAGCAGAGGAGCTATGAACACTGAAGCTTTCTTT.